The T cell receptor beta chain under discussion was sequenced for a study of human T cells and chemical hapten exposure. In the study overall: Per-sample TCR yield variability stemmed mainly from small pooled library volume differences.

Sample time point: pre-sensitization, week 0. Treatment specified: therapeutic diphenylcyclopropenone sensitization with weekly scalp DPC. This clonotype was seen ten or more times. As yet, its antigen is unknown. The authors' processing: 95,638 TCRs per sample was the median, with a range of about 23,224 to 750,000. TCRdb re-derived calls from the RACE reads in MiXCR, one entry per CDR3 protein. TCRdb's processing, not the study's, gives the V and J calls here. The profile shows approximately 400,000 distinct CDR3 sequences, 4.5% to 5.5% of them singletons. Study conclusions and caveats: Expanded TCRs produced significantly more large CDR3 similarity clusters than controls did. Sensitizing with DPC caused no change in TCRs above 1 in 1000 frequency.

This sample comprised whole blood, obtained in connection with sensitization to the hapten diphenylcyclopropenone (DPC). This TCR came from a woman between 50 and 59 years old with alopecia areata. Some clones in this sample may be carry-over from other donors' samples.

DNA of the CDR3: TGTGCCAGCAGCTTCGGACAGGGACGGAGCTCCTACAATGAGCAGTTCTTC. Residues: CASSFGQGRSSYNEQFF. The rearrangement links TRBV7-9 to TRBJ2-1; 8 nucleotides agree with TRBD1. Germline CDR1 and CDR2: SEHNR and FQNEAQ (reference sequence). CDR3 length: 17 amino acids. Germline trimming cut 3 bases from V and 0 bases from J; bases unmatched to any gene: 7.